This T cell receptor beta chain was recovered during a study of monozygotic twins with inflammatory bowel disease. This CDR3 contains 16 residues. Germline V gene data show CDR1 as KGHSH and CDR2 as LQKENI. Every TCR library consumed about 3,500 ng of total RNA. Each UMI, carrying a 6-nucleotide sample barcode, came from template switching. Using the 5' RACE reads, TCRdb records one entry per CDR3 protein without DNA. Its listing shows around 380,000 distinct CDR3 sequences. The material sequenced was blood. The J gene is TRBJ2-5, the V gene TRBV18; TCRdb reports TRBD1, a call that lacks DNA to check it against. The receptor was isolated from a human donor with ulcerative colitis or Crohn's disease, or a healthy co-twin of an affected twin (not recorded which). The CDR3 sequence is CASSRNVGQGQETQYF.